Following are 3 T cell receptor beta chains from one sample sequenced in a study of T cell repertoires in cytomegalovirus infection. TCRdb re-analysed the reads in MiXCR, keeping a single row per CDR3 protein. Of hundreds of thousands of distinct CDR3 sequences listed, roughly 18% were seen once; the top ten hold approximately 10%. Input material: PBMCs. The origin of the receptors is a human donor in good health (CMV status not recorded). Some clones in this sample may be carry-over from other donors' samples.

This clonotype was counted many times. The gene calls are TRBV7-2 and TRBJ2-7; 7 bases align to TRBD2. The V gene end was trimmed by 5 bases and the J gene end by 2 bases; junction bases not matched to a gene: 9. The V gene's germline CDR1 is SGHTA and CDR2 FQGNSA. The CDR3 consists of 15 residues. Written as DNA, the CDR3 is TGTGCCAGCAGCCCTATCGGGGGGACCGCCTACGAGCAGTACTTC. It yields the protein CASSPIGGTAYEQYF.

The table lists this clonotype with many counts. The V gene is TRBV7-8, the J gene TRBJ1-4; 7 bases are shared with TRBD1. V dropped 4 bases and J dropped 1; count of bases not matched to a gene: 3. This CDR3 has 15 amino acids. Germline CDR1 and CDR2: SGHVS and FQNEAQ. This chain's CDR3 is CASSSRQGTNEKLFF. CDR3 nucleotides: TGTGCCAGCAGCTCCAGACAGGGAACTAATGAAAAACTGTTTTTT.

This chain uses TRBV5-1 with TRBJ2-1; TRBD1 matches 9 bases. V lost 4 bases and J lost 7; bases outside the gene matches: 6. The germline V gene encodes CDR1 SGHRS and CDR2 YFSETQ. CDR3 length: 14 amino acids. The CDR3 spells CASSQQQGANEQFF. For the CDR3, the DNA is TGCGCCAGCAGCCAACAACAGGGGGCGAATGAGCAGTTCTTC. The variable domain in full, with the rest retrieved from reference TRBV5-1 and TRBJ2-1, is KAGVTQTPRYLIKTRGQQVTLSCSPISGHRSVSWYQQTPGQGLQFLFEYFSETQRNKGNFPGRFSGRQFSNSRSEMNVSTLELGDSALYLCASSQQQGANEQFFGPGTRLTVL.